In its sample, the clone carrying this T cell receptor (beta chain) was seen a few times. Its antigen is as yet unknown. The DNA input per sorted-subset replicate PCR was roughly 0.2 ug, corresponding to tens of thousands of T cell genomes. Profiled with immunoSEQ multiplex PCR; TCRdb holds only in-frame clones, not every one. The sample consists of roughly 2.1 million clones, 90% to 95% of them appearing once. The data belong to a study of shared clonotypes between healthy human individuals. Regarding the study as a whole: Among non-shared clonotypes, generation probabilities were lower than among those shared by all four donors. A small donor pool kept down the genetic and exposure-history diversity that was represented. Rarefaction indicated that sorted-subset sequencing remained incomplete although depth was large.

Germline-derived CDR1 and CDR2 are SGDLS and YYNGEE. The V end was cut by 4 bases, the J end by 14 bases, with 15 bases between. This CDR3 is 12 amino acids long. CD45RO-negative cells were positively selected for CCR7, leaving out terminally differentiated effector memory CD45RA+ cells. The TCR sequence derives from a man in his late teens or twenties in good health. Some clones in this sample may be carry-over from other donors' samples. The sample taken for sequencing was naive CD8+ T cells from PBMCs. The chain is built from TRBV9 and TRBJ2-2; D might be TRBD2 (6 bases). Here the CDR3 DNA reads TGTGCCAGCAGCCCCGGAGGGTATCGTCTGTTTTTT. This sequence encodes CASSPGGYRLFF. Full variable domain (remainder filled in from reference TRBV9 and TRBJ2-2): DSGVTQTPKHLITATGQRVTLRCSPRSGDLSVYWYQQSLDQGLQFLIQYYNGEERAKGNILERFSAQQFPDLHSELNLSSLELGDSALYFCASSPGGYRLFFGEGSRLTVL.